A single sample is the source of the 15 T cell receptor beta chains below, sequenced in a study of beta chain features in type 1 diabetes. Study-wide findings and caveats: TCRB CDR3 length was moderately but significantly reduced in all four CD4+ subsets of Type 1 diabetes patients.

Antigen specificity for these receptors is unknown. Sequenced material consisted of expressed TCRB transcripts (all of the isolated RNA was reverse transcribed). Profiling relied on immunoSEQ multiplex PCR, and the TCRdb table lists in-frame clones only, not all of them. The table lists roughly 230,000 clones, roughly a tenth of them singletons. The specimen was naive CD4+ T cells from blood. These receptor sequences come from a man aged 25-45 years with type 1 diabetes.

The CDR3 is CAWGRGRFEAFF. The CDR3 nucleotides are TGTGCCTGGGGCAGGGGGCGCTTTGAAGCTTTCTTT. This sequence joins TRBV30 and TRBJ1-1; 8 positions agree with TRBD1. Germline CDR1 is GTSNPN and CDR2 is SVGIG (reference sequence). V lost 5 bases to trimming and J lost 7 bases; unmatched junction nucleotides: 6. The CDR3 totals 12 residues.

The chain joins TRBV4-1 to TRBJ2-5, with TRBD1 matching 8 bases. The J segment lost 5 bases and the V segment lost 3 bases, leaving 5 bases of the junction unmatched. In germline, CDR1 is MGHRA, CDR2 YSYEKL. This CDR3 has 14 residues. CDR3 sequence (DNA): TGCGCCAGCAGCCACCCGGACAGGGAGGAGACCCAGTACTTC. Translation: CASSHPDREETQYF.

This clone has a handful of counts. The V gene is TRBV18, the J gene TRBJ2-5, with no clear D. The length of the CDR3 is 13 residues. In germline, CDR1 is KGHSH, CDR2 LQKENI. Trimming stripped 3 bases from V and 0 bases from J, with 5 bases between. CDR3 nucleotide sequence: TGTGCCAGCTCACCTGACTACCAAGAGACCCAGTACTTC. This encodes CASSPDYQETQYF.

The chain couples TRBV7-9 to TRBJ1-6; D ambiguous. Trimming pared 8 bases from V and 0 bases from J, leaving 8 bases between. The CDR3 sequence is 14 residues long. CDR1 is SEHNR, CDR2 FQNEAQ, per germline (reference sequence). The CDR3 is CASARSSYNSPLHF. The CDR3 DNA reads TGTGCCAGCGCCCGGAGCTCCTATAATTCACCCCTCCACTTT.

This clone has just a few counts. The chain uses TRBV4-1 and TRBJ2-6; no clear D. Trimming pared 0 bases from V and 4 bases from J, leaving 7 bases between. The CDR3 covers 15 residues. From germline, CDR1 is MGHRA and CDR2 YSYEKL. CDR3 amino acids: CASSQDQAGANVLTF. CDR3 in DNA: TGCGCCAGCAGCCAAGACCAAGCGGGGGCCAACGTCCTGACTTTC.

This clone was detected only a few times. This rearrangement joins TRBV4-3 to TRBJ2-7, with D possibly being TRBD1 (6 bases). The CDR3 totals 15 residues. V was cut by 1 base and J by 3 bases, with 13 bases left in between. The germline gives CDR1 LGHNA, CDR2 YSLEER. The DNA of the CDR3 is TGCGCCAGCAGCCAAGGTGGGACACTGAACTACGAGCAGTACTTC. Translating gives CASSQGGTLNYEQYF.

This chain joins TRBV28 and TRBJ2-7; D not resolved. V lost 6 bases and J 2 bases, leaving 11 bases between the germline ends. This CDR3 has 13 residues. Germline V gene lookup returns CDR1 MDHEN and CDR2 SYDVKM. CDR3 nucleotide sequence: TGTGCCAGCAGGGCTCTGGGCCCCTACGAGCAGTACTTC. Its protein product is CASRALGPYEQYF. The entire variable domain, with the rest obtained from reference TRBV28 and TRBJ2-7, is as follows: DVKVTQSSRYLVKRTGEKVFLECVQDMDHENMFWYRQDPGLGLRLIYFSYDVKMKEKGDIPEGYSVSREKKERFSLILESASTNQTSMYLCASRALGPYEQYFGPGTRLTVT.

There are a few counts of this clone. The chain has TRBV19 and TRBJ1-5, with a tentative D call TRBD1 (5 bases). The V gene's germline CDR1 is LNHDA and CDR2 SQIVND (reference sequence). This CDR3 spans 13 amino acids. V was clipped by 1 base and J by 9 bases, with 10 bases between them. The CDR3 nucleotides read TGTGCCAGTAGTATAGGGCAGGGTGCGCCCCAGCATTTT. The encoded protein is CASSIGQGAPQHF.

The CDR3 here is CASNPGLGYNEQFF. CDR3 sequence (DNA): TGTGCCAGCAACCCCGGGTTAGGCTACAATGAGCAGTTCTTC. The chain couples TRBV7-2 to TRBJ2-1; D ambiguous. V was shortened by 7 bases and J by 3 bases, with 13 bases between the two germline ends. This CDR3 has 14 residues. The germline V gene has CDR1 SGHTA and CDR2 FQGNSA.

V is TRBV7-6 and J is TRBJ2-2, with TRBD1 identical over 9 bases. This CDR3 region has 14 residues. Germline loops: CDR1 SGHVS, CDR2 FNYEAQ. Trimming took 5 bases from V and 5 from J; bases not matched to a gene: 3. The CDR3 sequence: CASSKDRGTGELFF. The CDR3, as DNA: TGTGCCAGCAGCAAGGACAGGGGAACCGGGGAGCTGTTTTTT.

This clone has a handful of counts. The chain couples TRBV2 to TRBJ1-5; 8 nucleotides agree with TRBD1. The CDR3 is 14 residues long. From germline, CDR1 is SNHLY and CDR2 FYNNEI. V dropped 9 bases and J dropped 6; count of bases not matched to a gene: 10. The CDR3 spells CASVRDRSVQPQHF. The CDR3 DNA is TGTGCCAGTGTCCGGGACAGGTCCGTTCAGCCCCAGCATTTT.

This clone was found a few times. The rearrangement uses TRBV4-2 and TRBJ2-7; D perhaps matches TRBD2 (6 bases). Germline V CDR1 and CDR2: LGHNA, YNFKEQ. V was shortened by 0 bases and J by 2 bases, with 11 bases between the two germline ends. CDR3 size: 15 residues. The CDR3 nucleotides are TGTGCCAGCAGCCAAGATTTGGAGGGCCCCTACGAGCAGTACTTC. Translation: CASSQDLEGPYEQYF.

In this sample, this clone turned up a few times. This chain joins TRBV2 and TRBJ1-1; D gene uncertain. Germline V gene data show CDR1 as SNHLY and CDR2 as FYNNEI. The V end was cut by 2 bases, the J end by 7 bases, with 11 bases between. The CDR3 is 13 amino acids. The CDR3 DNA follows: TGTGCCAGCAGTGAAAGTGTACAGTATGAAGCTTTCTTT. This encodes CASSESVQYEAFF.

Only a few counts were recorded for this clone. The rearrangement joins TRBV5-1 to TRBJ2-1; TRBD2 is a possible D gene (6 bases). Germline CDR1 SGHRS, CDR2 YFSETQ. V was trimmed by 4 bases and J by 7 bases, leaving 18 bases between them. This CDR3 is built from 15 residues. This CDR3 reads CASSRGETSGNEQFF. CDR3 bases: TGCGCCAGCAGCCGCGGGGAGACTTCTGGGAATGAGCAGTTCTTC.

The sample holds a few counts of this clone. This chain connects TRBV29-1 to TRBJ2-1, with a possible D match to TRBD2 (5 bases). Germline CDR1 reads SQVTM; CDR2 reads ANQGSEA. The ends were cut back, 7 bases at V and 9 bases at J, with 19 bases in the middle. The CDR3 loop spans 13 amino acids. CDR3 region: CSAQTRADGEQFF. The CDR3 region has the DNA TGCAGCGCCCAAACGAGGGCAGACGGTGAGCAGTTCTTC.